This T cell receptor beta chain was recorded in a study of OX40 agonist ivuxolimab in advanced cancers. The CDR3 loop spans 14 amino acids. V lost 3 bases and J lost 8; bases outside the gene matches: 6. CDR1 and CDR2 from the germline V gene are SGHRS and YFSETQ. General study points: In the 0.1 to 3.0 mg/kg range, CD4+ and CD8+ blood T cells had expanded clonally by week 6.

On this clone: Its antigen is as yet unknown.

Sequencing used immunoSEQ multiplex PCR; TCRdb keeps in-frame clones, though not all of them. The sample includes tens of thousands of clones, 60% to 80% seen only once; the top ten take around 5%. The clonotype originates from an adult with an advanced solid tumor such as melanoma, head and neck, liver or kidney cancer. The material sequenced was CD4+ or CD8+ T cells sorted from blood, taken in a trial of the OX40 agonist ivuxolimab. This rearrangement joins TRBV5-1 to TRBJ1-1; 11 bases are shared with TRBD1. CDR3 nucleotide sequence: TGCGCCAGCAGCTGGGGACAGGGGGAATCGGAAGCTTTCTTT. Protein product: CASSWGQGESEAFF.